The TCR beta chain described here comes from a study of monozygotic twins with inflammatory bowel disease. TCRdb re-called the 5' RACE reads; every CDR3 protein appears as one record, without DNA. The sample table includes 350,000 to 550,000 distinct CDR3 sequences. Specimen: blood. The receptor's source is a human donor with ulcerative colitis or Crohn's disease, or a healthy co-twin of an affected twin (not recorded which).

The CDR3 is CASSWASGANTGELFF. V and J are TRBV7-6 and TRBJ2-2; as DNA is missing, the TRBD2 call by TCRdb cannot be tested. The CDR3 has 16 residues. CDR1 and CDR2 from the germline V gene are SGHVS and FNYEAQ. Looking up the rest from reference TRBV7-6 and TRBJ2-2 gives the full variable domain: GAGVSQSPRYKVTKRGQDVALRCDPISGHVSLYWYRQALGQGPEFLTYFNYEAQQDKSGLPNDRFSAERPEGSISTLTIQRTEQRDSAMYRCASSWASGANTGELFFGEGSRLTVL.